The 11 T cell receptor beta chains listed next were all sequenced from one sample in a study of cytomegalovirus exposure and HLA in healthy donors. PCR was performed using 60 Vbeta and 13 Jbeta primers. Assay: immunoSEQ multiplex PCR; the TCRdb copy retains only in-frame clones and omits some. Of approximately 300,000 clones listed, approximately 84% are singletons. The sample comprised PBMCs. The receptor source for this set is a woman between 40 and 50 years old in good health and CMV-seropositive.

The table lists this clone with a count of one. This chain uses TRBV11-3 with TRBJ2-7, with a tentative D call TRBD1 (5 bases). Germline CDR1 SGHNT, CDR2 YENEEA. Deletions cut 1 base from V and 6 bases from J, with 10 bases between. The CDR3 loop spans 13 amino acids. Written as DNA, the CDR3 is TGTGCCAGCAGCTTAGCCCGAACAGGCGAGCAGTACTTC. As protein: CASSLARTGEQYF.

With regard to this clone: At one end, the junction sequence differs from germline, possibly due to a read error. This sequence joins TRBV4-2 and TRBJ2-3; 8 nucleotides match TRBD2. In germline, CDR1 is LGHNA, CDR2 YNFKEQ. The CDR3 totals 18 residues. CDR3 in amino acids: CASSQDLSSGSIADMQYF. The CDR3 coding sequence is TGTGCCAGCAGCCAAGATCTTTCCAGCGGGAGTATTGCAGATATGCAGTATTTT.

The V and J genes are TRBV20-1 and TRBJ1-3; D unclear. Per the germline V gene, CDR1 is DFQATT and CDR2 is SNEGSKA (reference sequence). This CDR3 is built from 11 residues. Between the trimmed V and J ends, which lost 1 base and 11 bases, there was a span of 9 bases. CDR3 amino acids: CSARAPSSIYF. CDR3 bases: TGCAGTGCTAGAGCGCCAAGCTCCATATATTTT.

This chain's CDR3 is CASSLAAGGTGELFF. CDR3 DNA sequence: TGTGCCAGCAGCTTAGCTGCGGGTGGCACCGGGGAGCTGTTTTTT. The chain has TRBV11-3 and TRBJ2-2; TRBD2 might be the D (5 bases). The CDR3 is 15 residues long. Trimming stripped 1 base from V and 4 bases from J, with 10 bases between. CDR1 is SGHNT, CDR2 YENEEA, per germline.

About this clone: Compared with germline, one end of the junction differs, possibly owing to a read error. The chain has TRBV2 and TRBJ2-5, with 9 bases matching TRBD1. From germline, CDR1 is SNHLY and CDR2 FYNNEI. The CDR3 totals 14 residues. The CDR3 reads CASRATGGLPTPHF. The CDR3, as DNA: TGTGCCAGCAGGGCGACAGGGGGACTCCCCACTCCACACTTC.

This clone appeared a single time. The chain combines TRBV19 with TRBJ1-3, with a possible D match to TRBD1 (6 bases). V dropped 7 bases and J dropped 4 bases, with 17 bases sitting between them. There are 15 residues in the CDR3. CDR1 LNHDA and CDR2 SQIVND come from the germline V gene (reference sequence). CDR3 nucleotide sequence: TGTGCCAGTAAGATGGGACACCCGTCCGGAAACACCATATATTTT. Amino acid sequence: CASKMGHPSGNTIYF.

The J gene is TRBJ1-5, the V gene TRBV7-9; 7 bases are a match to TRBD1. Per germline, CDR1 SEHNR and CDR2 FQNEAQ (reference sequence). The CDR3 extends over 15 amino acids. V lost 1 base and J lost 1; bases outside the gene matches: 1. The chain's CDR3 is CASSLEGASNQPQHF. For the CDR3, the DNA is TGTGCCAGCAGCTTAGAGGGGGCGAGCAATCAGCCCCAGCATTTT.

This chain links TRBV6-5 with TRBJ2-7; 7 positions agree with TRBD2. Per the germline V gene, CDR1 is MNHEY and CDR2 is SVGAGI. J gave up 3 bases and V 2 bases, and 7 bases lay outside the gene matches. CDR3 length: 15 amino acids. CDR3 amino acids: CASSYRGASGYEQYF. Written as DNA, the CDR3 is TGTGCCAGCAGTTACAGGGGTGCTAGCGGCTACGAGCAGTACTTC.

The J gene is TRBJ2-3, the V gene TRBV6-1; 8 bases line up with TRBD1. V lost 6 bases to trimming and J lost 4 bases; unmatched junction nucleotides: 9. The CDR3 covers 15 residues. CDR1 and CDR2 from the germline V gene are MNHNS and SASEGT. CDR3 sequence: CASSSSTGEPDTQYF. CDR3 coding DNA: TGTGCCAGCAGCTCCTCGACAGGGGAGCCAGATACGCAGTATTTT.

The chain is built from TRBV9 and TRBJ1-2; 7 bases agree with TRBD1. Germline V gene lookup returns CDR1 SGDLS and CDR2 YYNGEE. Germline trimming cut 3 bases from V and 5 bases from J; bases unmatched to any gene: 4. The CDR3 sequence is 13 residues long. The chain's CDR3 is CASSDQGGYGYTF. CDR3 bases: TGTGCCAGCAGCGACCAGGGGGGTTATGGCTACACCTTC.

The chain joins TRBV19 to TRBJ2-7, with D perhaps matching TRBD1 (5 bases). This CDR3 comprises 14 residues. CDR1 LNHDA and CDR2 SQIVND come from the germline V gene (reference sequence). V was pared by 4 bases and J by 5 bases, with 15 bases between. The CDR3 loop is CASSTDIRSNEQYF. The DNA of the CDR3 is TGTGCCAGTAGTACGGACATAAGGAGCAACGAGCAGTACTTC.